At least ten counts were recorded for the clone carrying this T cell receptor (beta chain). This entry is derived from a study of neurological immune-mediated disorders. TCRdb reprocessed the 5' RACE reads with MiXCR, giving one entry per CDR3 protein. Of around 62,000 distinct CDR3 sequences in the sample, 4.1% were seen once. The study built unsorted libraries from 2 million PBMCs kept at -80 C. There are 16 residues in the CDR3. Per the germline V gene, CDR1 is DFQATT and CDR2 is SNEGSKA (reference sequence). J gave up 4 bases and V 6 bases, and 16 bases lay outside the gene matches. V gene TRBV20-1 combines with J gene TRBJ2-3; the match to TRBD1 covers 7 bases. This TCR was recovered from a man in his fifties or sixties with multiple sclerosis. The sample was PBMCs. CDR3 nucleotides: TGCAGTGCCATCCTTAGGGACAGCGCCACCGCAGATACGCAGTATTTT. Amino acids: CSAILRDSATADTQYF.